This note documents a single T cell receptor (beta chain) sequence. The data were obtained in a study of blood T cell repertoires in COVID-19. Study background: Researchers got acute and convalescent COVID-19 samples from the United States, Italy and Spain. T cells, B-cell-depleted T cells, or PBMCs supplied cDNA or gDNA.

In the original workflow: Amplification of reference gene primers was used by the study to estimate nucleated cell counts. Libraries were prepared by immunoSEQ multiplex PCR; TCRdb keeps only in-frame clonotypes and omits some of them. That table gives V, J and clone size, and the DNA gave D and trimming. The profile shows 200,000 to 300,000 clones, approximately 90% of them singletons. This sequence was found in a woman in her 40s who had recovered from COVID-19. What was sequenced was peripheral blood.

CDR3 DNA sequence: TGTGCCAGCGGAGGGGCTGGCAATCAGCCCCAGCATTTT. The encoded protein is CASGGAGNQPQHF. J is TRBJ1-5 and V is TRBV3-1 (or the pseudogene TRBV3-2), with D perhaps TRBD1 (5 bases). Trimming removed 8 bases at V and 2 bases at J, with 10 bases between. Germline lookup yields CDR1 LGHDT and CDR2 YNNKEL (reference sequence). The CDR3 sequence is 13 residues long.